This T cell receptor (beta chain) was retrieved from a study of regulatory T cells in long-lasting Graves disease. Both iRepertoire HTBI primers and Arm-PCR of CDR3 regions were used to build the TCR beta libraries. TCRdb called the multiplex PCR reads again in MiXCR, with one record for every CDR3 protein. The sample shows roughly 560,000 distinct CDR3 sequences, roughly 15% of them seen only once. The V end was cut by 8 bases, the J end by 4 bases, with 14 bases between. Germline loops: CDR1 LNHNV, CDR2 YYDKDF (reference sequence). The CDR3 runs 13 residues. Time point given: newly diagnosed GD, antithyroid drugs for less than 3 months. PBMC-derived RNA was used for the TCR library. This clonotype was seen repeatedly, ten times or more. These data also featured in a second study, about T cells in Graves' hyperthyroidism and ophthalmopathy.

This clonotype was sampled from a woman aged 35 to 59 with Graves disease. The sequencing here drew on peripheral blood mononuclear cells (PBMCs), taken at new diagnosis, from a patient treated with antithyroid drugs. The chain uses TRBV15 and TRBJ1-1; D perhaps matches TRBD1 (6 bases). The CDR3 is CATGTRGVTEAFF. In nucleotides, the CDR3 is TGTGCCACCGGGACACGGGGTGTCACTGAAGCTTTCTTT. Full variable domain (outside the CDR3, taken from reference TRBV15 and TRBJ1-1): DAMVIQNPRYQVTQFGKPVTLSCSQTLNHNVMYWYQQKSSQAPKLLFHYYDKDFNNEADTPDNFQSRRPNTSFCFLDIRSPGLGDTAMYLCATGTRGVTEAFFGQGTRLTVV.